Below, 14 T cell receptor beta chains from the same sample are listed, as sequenced in a study of pediatric ulcerative colitis. Assay: immunoSEQ multiplex PCR; the TCRdb copy retains only in-frame clones and omits some. The table has 35,000 to 45,000 clones, over 65% seen once. Sample: blood. These receptors were collected from a girl aged 10 to 17 with moderate ulcerative colitis.

This clone was picked up a small number of times. V gene TRBV7-9 combines with J gene TRBJ1-5; D gene unclear. The CDR3 has 12 amino acids. Germline V gene sequence: CDR1 SEHNR, CDR2 FQNEAQ (reference sequence). V was clipped by 5 bases and J by 7 bases, with 9 bases between them. The CDR3: CASSRLEQPQHF. CDR3 nucleotide sequence: TGTGCCAGCAGCAGGCTAGAACAGCCCCAGCATTTT.

The chain joins TRBV7-9 to TRBJ2-3; D gene uncertain. Trimming pared 0 bases from V and 0 bases from J, leaving 16 bases between. Germline values: CDR1 SEHNR, CDR2 FQNEAQ (reference sequence). CDR3 size: 18 residues. The CDR3 is CASSLASHLGTSTDTQYF. The DNA for the CDR3 is TGTGCCAGCAGCTTAGCATCCCACCTGGGCACAAGCACAGATACGCAGTATTTT.

The chain links TRBV7-9 to TRBJ2-5; D is unresolved. This CDR3 is 14 amino acids long. V shed 5 bases and J shed 2 bases, with 12 bases lying between them. CDR1 and CDR2 (germline): SEHNR, FQNEAQ (reference sequence). The CDR3, as DNA: TGTGCCAGCAGCCCCAGTACGGAGCAAGAGACCCAGTACTTC. Protein: CASSPSTEQETQYF.

V is TRBV9 and J is TRBJ2-2; D not certain. CDR3 length equals 15 residues. Per germline, CDR1 SGDLS and CDR2 YYNGEE. V was trimmed by 0 bases and J by 4 bases, leaving 10 bases between them. The CDR3 DNA is TGTGCCAGCAGCGTAGTAGCCAGCTCCACCGGGGAGCTGTTTTTT. Translated, it gives CASSVVASSTGELFF. Complete variable domain (other parts from reference TRBV9 and TRBJ2-2): DSGVTQTPKHLITATGQRVTLRCSPRSGDLSVYWYQQSLDQGLQFLIQYYNGEERAKGNILERFSAQQFPDLHSELNLSSLELGDSALYFCASSVVASSTGELFFGEGSRLTVL.

V and J are TRBV5-1 and TRBJ1-4; 11 nucleotides match TRBD1. Trimming at V came to 4 bases and at J to 4 bases, leaving 21 bases not matched to a gene. Germline lookup yields CDR1 SGHRS and CDR2 YFSETQ. This CDR3 comprises 21 residues. Written as DNA, the CDR3 is TGCGCCAGCAGCCTGATACCCTGGGACAGGGGGTCGTCTTTCCTTAATGAAAAACTGTTTTTT. Translated: CASSLIPWDRGSSFLNEKLFF.

The V call is TRBV28, the J call TRBJ2-7, with D tentatively TRBD2 (5 bases). This CDR3 contains 18 residues. Germline CDR1 MDHEN, CDR2 SYDVKM. Deletions cut 3 bases from V and 3 bases from J, with 24 bases between. The CDR3 reads CASSLRALIPPNSYEQYF. The CDR3 DNA reads as TGTGCCAGCAGTTTGAGGGCCTTGATCCCCCCTAATAGCTACGAGCAGTACTTC.

The CDR3 region is CASSFGTGGLSEQYF. In nucleotides, the CDR3 is TGTGCCAGCAGCTTTGGGACAGGGGGACTCTCCGAGCAGTACTTC. The V and J genes are TRBV11-2 and TRBJ2-7; 11 positions agree with TRBD1. V trimming: 3 bases; J trimming: 6 bases; junction bases outside the gene matches: 7. Germline V CDR1 and CDR2: SGHAT, FQNNGV. The CDR3 totals 15 residues.

The chain is built from TRBV5-1 and TRBJ2-7; TRBD2 aligns across 10 bases. Trimming removed 4 bases from V and 4 bases from J; junction bases left unmatched: 8. Germline CDR1 is SGHRS and CDR2 is YFSETQ. This CDR3 spans 15 amino acids. The chain's CDR3 is CASSAVAGGPYEQYF. CDR3 nucleotides: TGCGCCAGCAGCGCAGTAGCGGGAGGCCCTTACGAGCAGTACTTC.

Within the sample, this clone is medium-sized (0.01 to 0.1%). The chain employs TRBV2 and TRBJ2-7; possible D gene TRBD1, 7 bases. V lost 6 bases and J 2 bases, leaving 11 bases between the germline ends. CDR1 and CDR2 (germline): SNHLY, FYNNEI. The length of the CDR3 is 13 residues. The CDR3 region has the DNA TGTGCCAGCAGGGGCGGGACAGCCTACGAGCAGTACTTC. Translation gives CASRGGTAYEQYF.

V usage is TRBV10-3 and J usage is TRBJ1-1; 12 positions match TRBD1. The CDR3 consists of 17 residues. The V and J ends lost 0 bases and 4 bases, in that order; junction bases with no gene match: 6. CDR1 is ENHRY, CDR2 SYGVKD, per germline. In DNA, the CDR3 is TGTGCCATCAGTGAGTCGGGGACAGGGGGCCTGAGCACTGAAGCTTTCTTT. This sequence encodes CAISESGTGGLSTEAFF.

The chain employs TRBV28 and TRBJ1-2; 8 nucleotides agree with TRBD1. This CDR3 spans 16 amino acids. CDR1 MDHEN and CDR2 SYDVKM come from the germline V gene. Unmatched junction bases numbered 13, after V lost 3 bases and J lost 7 bases. CDR3 protein: CASSFRARGQGGGYTF. For the CDR3, the DNA is TGTGCCAGCAGTTTCCGAGCCCGTGGACAGGGAGGTGGCTACACCTTC.

This sequence joins TRBV15 and TRBJ1-3; D uncertain. Trimming removed 2 bases from V and 4 bases from J, with 12 bases in between. The CDR3 is made up of 15 amino acids. Germline V CDR1 and CDR2: LNHNV, YYDKDF (reference sequence). CDR3 sequence (DNA): TGTGCCACCAGCAGAAATCCCGGGAACGGAAACACCATATATTTT. This encodes CATSRNPGNGNTIYF.

The chain couples TRBV7-6 to TRBJ1-2, with D unresolved. Germline V gene sequence: CDR1 SGHVS, CDR2 FNYEAQ. V lost 5 bases to trimming and J lost 3 bases, with 16 bases between them. This CDR3 spans 15 amino acids. The CDR3, as DNA: TGTGCCAGCAGCCCTCCCCTTGAAGAGGACTATGGCTACACCTTC. Protein sequence: CASSPPLEEDYGYTF.

This clone was recorded once. The chain has TRBV25-1 and TRBJ1-4, with 7 bases matching TRBD1. With 8 bases clipped from V and 6 bases from J, the junction kept 6 bases outside the gene matches. Germline CDR1 reads MGHDK; CDR2 reads SYGVNS. This CDR3 spans 13 amino acids. CDR3 DNA: TGTGCCAGCGAGGACAGGCAGGATGAAAAACTGTTTTTT. Translation gives CASEDRQDEKLFF.